A single sample gave rise to the 3 T cell receptor beta chains below, sequenced in a study of T cells in Graves' hyperthyroidism and ophthalmopathy. Amplification targeted TCR beta CDR3 regions from RNA transcripts. Using the HTBI primer set, a first-round RT-PCR was run on the TCR CDR3. Using its own MiXCR run on the multiplex PCR reads, TCRdb lists one record per CDR3 protein. The sample has around 540,000 distinct CDR3 sequences, roughly 46% seen once. Sequenced sample: peripheral blood or thyroid tissue (not recorded which). Receptor source: a woman younger than 30 with Graves' hyperthyroidism.

The chain uses TRBV14 and TRBJ2-6; D gene uncertain. Germline V lookup: CDR1 SGHDN, CDR2 FVKESK. This CDR3 region has 17 residues. Trimming took off 9 bases at V and 0 bases at J, with 18 bases between the two ends. CDR3 bases: TGTGCCAGTAGTATATGGTGGCAGAGCTCTGGGGCCAACGTCCTGACTTTC. Protein sequence: CASSIWWQSSGANVLTF.

The chain carries TRBV2 and TRBJ2-5; D possibly uses TRBD1 or TRBD2 (5 bases each). V was trimmed by 5 bases and J by 5 bases, leaving 12 bases between them. CDR1 SNHLY and CDR2 FYNNEI come from the germline V gene. This CDR3 region has 13 residues. The CDR3 spells CASSTREMETQYF. For the CDR3, the DNA is TGTGCCAGCAGTACCAGGGAGATGGAGACCCAGTACTTC.

This clonotype was found a few times. This chain joins TRBV20-1 and TRBJ1-4, with no clear D. Germline values: CDR1 DFQATT, CDR2 SNEGSKA (reference sequence). Trimming took 0 bases from V and 6 from J, leaving 8 bases between them. The CDR3 sequence is 13 residues long. The CDR3 spells CSAREVFDEKLFF. CDR3 nucleotides: TGCAGTGCTAGAGAGGTTTTTGATGAAAAACTGTTTTTT.